This is a list of T cell receptor beta chains from one sample in a study of blood T cell repertoires in COVID-19. Only in-frame clones appear in the TCRdb table, and some are missing; sequencing was by immunoSEQ multiplex PCR. Of about 320,000 clones in the sample, more than 70% were seen once. Sequencing was carried out using peripheral blood. The receptors shown here come from a woman aged 50 to 65 with acute or convalescent COVID-19. Both conserved end residues are part of each CDR3. A D gene is named only where the DNA matches it firmly. Only part of the rows carry a size: once, few, many, or a class if the clone is expanded.

D	J	V	size	CDR3	DNA
.	TRBJ1-5	TRBV20-1	.	CSASRINQPQHF	TGCAGTGCTAGTCGTATCAATCAGCCCCAGCATTTT
TRBD2	TRBJ2-1	TRBV29-1	.	CSVGPTSGMYNEQFF	TGCAGCGTGGGACCTACTAGCGGCATGTACAATGAGCAGTTCTTC
.	TRBJ1-2	TRBV5-1	few	CASSLEGSAYYGYTF	TGCGCCAGCAGCTTGGAAGGTTCAGCGTACTATGGCTACACCTTC
TRBD1	TRBJ2-7	TRBV19	once	CASRRADRANEQYF	TGTGCCAGTAGGAGGGCGGACAGGGCGAACGAGCAGTACTTC
.	TRBJ1-2	TRBV19	.	CASNQRQALYGYTF	TGTGCCAGTAACCAGAGACAGGCCCTTTATGGCTACACCTTC
TRBD1	TRBJ2-7	TRBV28	.	CASSSQGAGPLYEQYF	TGTGCCAGCAGTTCACAGGGGGCCGGTCCCCTCTACGAGCAGTACTTC
.	TRBJ2-7	TRBV29-1	.	CSGSYGVYEQYF	TGCAGCGGCTCGTACGGAGTCTACGAGCAGTACTTC
.	TRBJ2-7	TRBV27	.	CASSQAGTGSYEQYF	TGTGCCAGCAGCCAAGCCGGGACTGGCTCCTACGAGCAGTACTTC
TRBD1	TRBJ1-6	TRBV6-5	.	CASSYSTGVNSPLHF	TGTGCCAGCAGTTACTCGACAGGGGTCAATTCACCCCTCCACTTT
TRBD2	TRBJ2-5	TRBV5-4	.	CASSPRVAGQETQYF	TGTGCCAGCAGCCCTCGGGTAGCGGGACAAGAGACCCAGTACTTC
.	TRBJ2-1	TRBV6-5	.	CASSRQVGDYNEQFF	TGTGCCAGCAGTAGACAGGTCGGGGACTACAATGAGCAGTTCTTC
TRBD2	TRBJ2-1	TRBV7-9	.	CASSLGLAGDEQFF	TGTGCCAGCAGCTTGGGACTAGCGGGCGATGAGCAGTTCTTC
TRBD1	TRBJ1-2	TRBV19	.	CASSTRQGNYGYTF	TGTGCCAGTAGTACCCGACAGGGGAACTATGGCTACACCTTC
TRBD1	TRBJ2-3	TRBV7-2	.	CASSLASGGLDTQYF	TGTGCCAGCAGCTTAGCGTCAGGGGGTTTAGATACGCAGTATTTT
TRBD1	TRBJ1-2	TRBV4-1	.	CASSQVRTGGRRNYGYTF	TGCGCCAGCAGCCAAGTTCGGACAGGGGGTAGGAGAAACTATGGCTACACCTTC
.	TRBJ2-1	TRBV15	.	CATREDSEQFF	TGTGCCACCAGGGAGGATTCTGAGCAGTTCTTC
TRBD1	TRBJ2-3	TRBV7-2	.	CASRPRGRSTDTQYF	TGTGCCAGCAGACCCAGGGGGAGAAGCACAGATACGCAGTATTTT
TRBD2	TRBJ2-7	TRBV5-3	.	CARSSPGLAASF	TGTGCCAGAAGCTCTCCGGGACTAGCGGCATCTTTC
TRBD1	TRBJ1-1	TRBV30	.	CAWSPGTGAEAFF	TGTGCCTGGAGCCCCGGGACAGGGGCTGAAGCTTTCTTT
TRBD2	TRBJ2-1	TRBV28	.	CASCPGTSGRAAEQFF	TGTGCCAGCTGTCCTGGGACTAGCGGGAGGGCCGCTGAGCAGTTCTTC
TRBD1	TRBJ2-3	TRBV19	once	CASSPTGGAGDTQYF	TGTGCCAGTAGTCCTACAGGGGGCGCGGGAGATACGCAGTATTTT
.	TRBJ1-1	TRBV3-1/TRBV3-2	.	CASSQERDTEAFF	TGTGCCAGCAGCCAAGAGCGGGATACTGAAGCTTTCTTT
.	TRBJ2-5	TRBV11-3	.	CASSLGGARETQYF	TGTGCCAGCAGCCTGGGGGGGGCGAGAGAGACCCAGTACTTC
.	TRBJ2-1	TRBV5-1	.	CASSPFLDNEQFF	TGCGCCAGCAGCCCCTTTTTAGACAATGAGCAGTTCTTC
.	TRBJ2-7	TRBV24-1	.	CATSDSDSYEQYF	TGTGCCACCAGTGATTCGGACAGCTACGAGCAGTACTTC
TRBD2	TRBJ2-1	TRBV11-2	once	CASRPTGTSGHGEQFF	TGTGCCAGCAGACCGACCGGGACTAGCGGCCATGGTGAGCAGTTCTTC
.	TRBJ2-5	TRBV9	few	CASTRGQQETQYF	TGTGCCAGCACGCGCGGGCAACAAGAGACCCAGTACTTC
.	TRBJ1-5	TRBV5-6	.	CASSAGSNQPQHF	TGTGCCAGCAGTGCAGGGTCCAATCAGCCCCAGCATTTT
.	TRBJ1-4	TRBV5-1	.	CASSLAAGINEKLFF	TGCGCCAGCAGCTTGGCCGCAGGGATTAATGAAAAACTGTTTTTT
.	TRBJ2-5	TRBV11-1	.	CASSTSGTQYF	TGTGCCAGCAGCACGTCCGGGACCCAGTACTTC
TRBD1	TRBJ1-2	TRBV5-6	.	CASSLTGTARNYGYTF	TGTGCCAGCAGCTTAACGGGGACAGCTAGAAACTATGGCTACACCTTC
.	TRBJ1-5	TRBV19	few	CASSIGTTGNQPQHF	TGTGCCAGTAGTATCGGCACGACTGGCAATCAGCCCCAGCATTTT
.	TRBJ1-4	TRBV11-1	once	CASSLVRSTNEKLFF	TGTGCCAGCAGCTTAGTTCGGTCAACTAATGAAAAACTGTTTTTT
TRBD1	TRBJ2-7	TRBV11-2	.	CASSLRPQGTEQYF	TGTGCCAGCAGCTTACGTCCACAGGGGACCGAGCAGTACTTC
TRBD2	TRBJ2-1	TRBV20-1	.	CSASFYGREEVNEQFF	TGCAGTGCTAGTTTTTACGGGCGGGAGGAAGTTAATGAGCAGTTCTTC
.	TRBJ2-3	TRBV20-1	.	CSASTGVDTDTQYF	TGCAGTGCTAGTACCGGTGTTGACACAGATACGCAGTATTTT
TRBD1	TRBJ2-6	TRBV10-3	.	CAISPGQASSGANVLTF	TGTGCCATCAGCCCGGGACAGGCTAGCTCTGGGGCCAACGTCCTGACTTTC
.	TRBJ1-2	TRBV2	.	CASSRPGGGGEPESGYTF	TGTGCCAGCAGTCGCCCCGGTGGGGGCGGCGAACCCGAGTCTGGCTACACCTTC
TRBD2	TRBJ2-3	TRBV28	.	CASSPPGGHTDTQYF	TGTGCCAGCAGTCCCCCGGGGGGGCACACAGATACGCAGTATTTT
TRBD2	TRBJ2-3	TRBV7-6	.	CASSLDLGTSGSYTQYF	TGTGCCAGCAGCTTAGATCTTGGGACTAGCGGGAGTTATACGCAGTATTTT
TRBD1	TRBJ1-1	TRBV6-5	once	CATGQGARTEAFF	TGTGCCACCGGACAGGGGGCCAGAACTGAAGCTTTCTTT
.	TRBJ1-1	TRBV6-5	.	CASSSLTERAVEAFF	TGTGCCAGCAGTTCACTGACGGAGAGGGCCGTTGAAGCTTTCTTT
.	TRBJ1-1	TRBV2	.	CASSGDINTEAFF	TGTGCCAGCAGTGGGGACATTAACACTGAAGCTTTCTTT
.	TRBJ2-1	TRBV18	.	CASSGLWGSEQFF	TGTGCCAGCTCAGGGCTATGGGGCTCTGAGCAGTTCTTC
TRBD1	TRBJ2-1	TRBV7-2	.	CASSSPGTGVFTGNEQFF	TGTGCCAGCAGCTCCCCCGGGACAGGGGTTTTCACAGGGAATGAGCAGTTCTTC
TRBD1	TRBJ1-5	TRBV6-1	.	CASSEAPPGQGAGNQPQHF	TGTGCCAGCAGTGAAGCGCCCCCGGGACAGGGGGCTGGCAATCAGCCCCAGCATTTT
TRBD1	TRBJ2-5	TRBV24-1	.	CATSDSQGVQETQYF	TGTGCCACCAGTGATTCACAGGGGGTCCAAGAGACCCAGTACTTC
TRBD2	TRBJ2-3	TRBV7-3	.	CASSSGLAGSTDTQYF	TGTGCCAGCAGCTCGGGACTAGCGGGATCCACAGATACGCAGTATTTT
TRBD1	TRBJ2-3	TRBV27	once	CASSFDRGMDTQYF	TGTGCCAGCAGTTTCGACAGGGGGATGGATACGCAGTATTTT
TRBD2	TRBJ2-5	TRBV27	.	CASSLSPQAGGLETQYF	TGTGCCAGCAGTTTATCCCCTCAAGCGGGAGGGTTGGAGACCCAGTACTTC
.	TRBJ1-1	TRBV18	.	CASSGGPTEAFF	TGTGCCAGCTCGGGAGGTCCCACTGAAGCTTTCTTT
.	TRBJ2-2	TRBV5-1	once	CASSPERSGELFF	TGCGCCAGCAGCCCAGAAAGATCCGGGGAGCTGTTTTTT
TRBD1	TRBJ1-4	TRBV7-2	.	CASSPTGGDEKLFF	TGTGCCAGCAGCCCGACAGGGGGGGATGAAAAACTGTTTTTT
.	TRBJ2-7	TRBV19	.	CASRITESSYEQYF	TGTGCCAGTAGGATTACAGAGTCCTCCTACGAGCAGTACTTC
.	TRBJ2-1	TRBV9	once	CASSVEEGSYNEQFF	TGTGCCAGCAGCGTAGAGGAGGGTTCTTACAATGAGCAGTTCTTC
.	TRBJ1-1	TRBV10-3	.	CAISETMAGTEAFF	TGTGCCATCAGTGAAACGATGGCGGGGACTGAAGCTTTCTTT
TRBD2	TRBJ2-5	TRBV29-1	.	CSVVPGLGRETQYF	TGCAGCGTTGTCCCGGGACTAGGTAGGGAGACCCAGTACTTC
TRBD2	TRBJ2-7	TRBV5-1	.	CASSLGLAGSYEQYF	TGCGCCAGCAGCTTGGGACTAGCGGGATCCTACGAGCAGTACTTC
TRBD1	TRBJ1-2	TRBV19	.	CASSMTGRYGYTF	TGTGCCAGTTCCATGACAGGGCGTTATGGCTACACCTTC
.	TRBJ2-2	TRBV7-9	.	CASSLGLRGRELFF	TGTGCCAGCAGCTTAGGACTGCGAGGCCGGGAGCTGTTTTTT